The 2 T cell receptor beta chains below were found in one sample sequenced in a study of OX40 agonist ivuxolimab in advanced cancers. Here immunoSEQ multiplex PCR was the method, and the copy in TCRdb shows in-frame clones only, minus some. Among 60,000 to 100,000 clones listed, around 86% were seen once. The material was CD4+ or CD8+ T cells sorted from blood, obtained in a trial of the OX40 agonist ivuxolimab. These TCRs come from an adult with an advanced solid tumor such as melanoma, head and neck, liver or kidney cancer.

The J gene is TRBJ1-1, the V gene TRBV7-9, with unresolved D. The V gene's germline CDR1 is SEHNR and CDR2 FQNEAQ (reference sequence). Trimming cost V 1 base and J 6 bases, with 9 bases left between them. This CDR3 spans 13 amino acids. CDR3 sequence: CASSLGSGSEAFF. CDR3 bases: TGTGCCAGCAGCTTAGGTAGCGGATCTGAAGCTTTCTTT.

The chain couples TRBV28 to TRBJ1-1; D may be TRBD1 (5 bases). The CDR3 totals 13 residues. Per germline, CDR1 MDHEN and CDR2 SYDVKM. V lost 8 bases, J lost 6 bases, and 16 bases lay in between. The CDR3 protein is CASVIGVPAEAFF. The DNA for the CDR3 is TGTGCCAGCGTTATAGGGGTCCCGGCTGAAGCTTTCTTT.